The rows below give T cell receptor beta chains drawn from one sample of a study of T cells in Graves' hyperthyroidism and ophthalmopathy. Using its own MiXCR run on the multiplex PCR reads, TCRdb lists one record per CDR3 protein. The table includes fewer than 400,000 distinct CDR3 sequences, over 15% detected once. The sequenced material came from blood. All receptors derive from a young man with Graves' hyperthyroidism. The CDR3 runs from the conserved cysteine through the conserved F or W. The order of the fields is clone size, J gene, V gene, D gene, CDR3 DNA, CDR3 protein. A D gene is named only where the DNA matches it firmly. Some rows have no size entry. The others give once, few or many, or a class for an expanded clone.

many | TRBJ2-1 | TRBV28 | TRBD2 | TGTGCCAGCAGTTCCGGGGCTAGCGGGAGGGCCGGATTCGTAGATGAGCAGTTCTTC | CASSSGASGRAGFVDEQFF
many | TRBJ2-1 | TRBV11-1 | . | TGTGCCAGCAGCTTAGGCCAAAGGGACCGGAGCTCCTACAATGAGCAGTTCTTC | CASSLGQRDRSSYNEQFF
many | TRBJ2-1 | TRBV20-1 | . | TGCAGTGCTACGACTGGAAGGGGCTTGGATGAGCAGTTCTTC | CSATTGRGLDEQFF
many | TRBJ2-7 | TRBV7-9 | . | TGTGCCAGCAGCACTAGTCGTGGATCCTACGAGCAGTACTTC | CASSTSRGSYEQYF
. | TRBJ2-2 | TRBV11-2 | . | TGTGCCAGCAGCCGGACGTCCGGGGGGGAGCTGTTTTTT | CASSRTSGGELFF
few | TRBJ2-1 | TRBV29-1 | TRBD1 | TGCAGCGTCGGGGGACAGGGGAATCATGAGCAGTTCTTC | CSVGGQGNHEQFF
few | TRBJ2-1 | TRBV5-1 | TRBD1 | TGCGCCAGCAGCTTAAGGACAGGGGAGGATGAGCAGTTCTTC | CASSLRTGEDEQFF
many | TRBJ2-3 | TRBV6-1 | . | TGTGCCAGCAGCGAACGGGGGAGAGCTGATACGCAGTATTTT | CASSERGRADTQYF
many | TRBJ2-2 | TRBV5-1 | . | TGCGCCAGCAGCCCTCCGGGATTTGGCCTTGGCACCGGGGAGCTGTTTTTT | CASSPPGFGLGTGELFF
few | TRBJ2-1 | TRBV12-3/TRBV12-4 | . | TGTGCCAGCAGTTTGGAGGGGGGGGGAGAGGGAGAGCAGTTCTTC | CASSLEGGGEGEQFF
. | TRBJ2-4 | TRBV27 | . | TGTGCCAGCAGTCCCTTAGCGGGCCCCGAGGGGGGCATTCAGTGCTTC | CASSPLAGPEGGIQCF
. | TRBJ2-1 | TRBV7-9 | . | TGTGCCAGCAGCTTAGTGGGGACAAAGTACAATGAGCAGTTCTTC | CASSLVGTKYNEQFF
few | TRBJ1-4 | TRBV29-1 | . | TGCAGCGTTGACTTCGGCCCCTTGGCTAATGAAAAACTGTTTTTT | CSVDFGPLANEKLFF
many | TRBJ2-7 | TRBV6-1 | TRBD2 | TGTGCCAGCAACAGCGGGACGAAGGACGAGCAGTACTTC | CASNSGTKDEQYF
. | TRBJ2-5 | TRBV12-3/TRBV12-4 | TRBD2 | TGTGCCAGCAGTCTAGCGCGGGGCGGGGGACCTCTCAAGGCCCAGTACTTC | CASSLARGGGPLKAQYF
many | TRBJ2-4 | TRBV5-1 | . | TGCGCCAGCAGCTTAGACCGGAACATTCAGTACTTC | CASSLDRNIQYF
many | TRBJ1-2 | TRBV2 | . | TGTGCCAGCAGTACGAACGGGAACTATGGCTACACCTTC | CASSTNGNYGYTF
. | TRBJ1-2 | TRBV18 | . | TGTGCCAGCTCGTCCCTTGGGGGAAGGGATGGCTACACCTTC | CASSSLGGRDGYTF
few | TRBJ1-1 | TRBV7-9 | . | TGTGCCAGCAGCTGGGCCAGCTTGAACACTGAAGCTTTCTTT | CASSWASLNTEAFF
many | TRBJ1-2 | TRBV20-1 | . | TGCAGTGTAGTAGCGTTCCGCGGCTACACCTTC | CSVVAFRGYTF
few | TRBJ2-1 | TRBV5-1 | . | TGCGCCAGCAGCGTAGGGATAACCCCAGGGGCCCAGTTCTTC | CASSVGITPGAQFF
few | TRBJ2-7 | TRBV18 | . | TGTGCCAGCTCACCACCCCCTATCCGGGAGAGGGAGGAGCAGTACTTC | CASSPPPIREREEQYF
few | TRBJ1-5 | TRBV12-3/TRBV12-4 | . | TGTGCCAGCAGTTTTGGTAGTCAGCCCCAGCATTTT | CASSFGSQPQHF
many | TRBJ2-7 | TRBV11-2 | . | TGTGCCAGCAGCAAAGAAACAAGATACGAGCAGTACTTC | CASSKETRYEQYF
many | TRBJ2-1 | TRBV28 | . | TGTGCCAGCAGTCCGGCCACTAGGAGCACCTCCAATGAGCAGTTCTTC | CASSPATRSTSNEQFF